These 6 T cell receptor beta chains originate from one sample sequenced in a study of T cells in Graves' hyperthyroidism and ophthalmopathy. Amplified regions were TCR beta CDR3 sequences from RNA transcripts. The HTBI primer set was used in a first-round RT-PCR of the TCR CDR3. TCRdb recomputed calls from the multiplex PCR reads with MiXCR, one row per CDR3 protein. The sample lists 640,000 or so distinct CDR3 sequences; 14% to 15% were seen once. Material: blood. The receptor source for this set is a woman in her thirties or forties with Graves' ophthalmopathy.

This clonotype was picked up a small number of times. The V gene is TRBV18, the J gene TRBJ2-7; 15 bases align to TRBD2. Germline V gives CDR1 KGHSH, CDR2 LQKENI. The CDR3 extends over 15 amino acids. J gave up 4 bases and V 6 bases, and 4 bases lay outside the gene matches. The CDR3 coding sequence is TGTGCCAGCTCGGGGACTAGCGGGAGGTTGTACGAGCAGTACTTC. Translating gives CASSGTSGRLYEQYF.

The chain couples TRBV4-2 to TRBJ2-7, with TRBD2 as a possible D gene (7 bases). Germline CDR1 and CDR2: LGHNA and YNFKEQ. This CDR3 has 16 amino acids. Trimming took off 0 bases at V and 3 bases at J, with 15 bases between the two ends. CDR3 sequence reads: CASSQESGAGDYEQYF. The CDR3 nucleotides read TGTGCCAGCAGCCAAGAGTCGGGGGCGGGGGACTACGAGCAGTACTTC.

In this sample, this clonotype turned up many times. This CDR3 is CASSSDFYGIYEQYF. CDR3 in DNA: TGTGCCAGCAGTTCAGATTTCTACGGCATCTACGAGCAGTACTTC. The genes are TRBV12-3 or TRBV12-4 and TRBJ2-7; no definite D call. The CDR3 runs 15 residues. Between the trimmed V and J ends, which lost 4 bases and 3 bases, there was a span of 16 bases.

This clonotype was seen repeatedly, ten times or more. V gene TRBV7-9 combines with J gene TRBJ2-5, with a possible D match to TRBD1 (6 bases). CDR1 is SEHNR, CDR2 FQNEAQ, per germline (reference sequence). The CDR3 spans 16 residues. Trimming removed 1 base at V and 2 bases at J, with 14 bases between. The DNA for the CDR3 is TGTGCCAGCAGCTTAGACTACAGGGCGTGGCAAGAGACCCAGTACTTC. This sequence encodes CASSLDYRAWQETQYF.

Ten or more counts support this clonotype. The CDR3 here is CASSFLTDTQYF. The CDR3 region has the DNA TGTGCCAGCAGCTTCCTCACAGATACGCAGTATTTT. The chain has TRBV13 and TRBJ2-3; D gene uncertain. The CDR3 length is 12 residues. Looked up from germline, CDR1 is PRHDT and CDR2 is FYEKMQ (reference sequence). V was shortened by 3 bases and J by 2 bases, with 3 bases between the two germline ends.

This clonotype was counted many times. The genes are TRBV10-3 and TRBJ2-7; the D gene is possibly TRBD2 (5 bases). CDR3 length: 15 residues. Germline V gives CDR1 ENHRY, CDR2 SYGVKD. V dropped 2 bases and J dropped 6 bases, with 17 bases sitting between them. CDR3 DNA: TGTGCCATCAGTGAGAAGCGGACCCCTCCTTTCGAGCAGTACTTC. As protein: CAISEKRTPPFEQYF.